The 2 T cell receptor beta chains reported below all come from one sample, sequenced in a study of PD-1 blockade in mismatch repair-deficient tumors. Using immunoSEQ multiplex PCR, the repertoire was profiled, and TCRdb retains in-frame clones only, with some absent. Seen here are about 63,000 clones, around 89% observed once, and the top ten hold around 14%. The sequencing used peripheral blood, collected 52 weeks after starting pembrolizumab. Receptors were obtained from an adult with mismatch repair-deficient cancer.

The rearrangement uses TRBV2 and TRBJ2-7; D not resolved. CDR1 SNHLY and CDR2 FYNNEI come from the germline V gene. This CDR3 is built from 15 residues. The V end lost 2 bases, the J end lost 3 bases, and 14 bases lay between the germline ends. As DNA, the CDR3 is TGTGCCAGCAGTGAATCCTCGTCGGCGGACTACGAGCAGTACTTC. This encodes CASSESSSADYEQYF. Together with reference TRBV2 and TRBJ2-7, the CDR3 gives the full variable domain: EPEVTQTPSHQVTQMGQEVILRCVPISNHLYFYWYRQILGQKVEFLVSFYNNEISEKSEIFDDQFSVERPDGSNFTLKIRSTKLEDSAMYFCASSESSSADYEQYFGPGTRLTVT.

This sequence joins TRBV10-1 and TRBJ2-3, with 8 bases aligning to TRBD2. This CDR3 comprises 19 residues. Unmatched junction bases numbered 19, after V lost 6 bases and J lost 2 bases. CDR1 WNHNN and CDR2 SYGVQD come from the germline V gene (reference sequence). CDR3 in DNA: TGCGCCAGCAGCGAATACTCCGGACAGCTCGGGGGGGACACAGATACGCAGTATTTT. This codes for CASSEYSGQLGGDTDTQYF.